This paragraph reports one TCR beta chain. Its specificity is unknown. The CDR3 length is 17 residues. Trimming took off 0 bases at V and 3 bases at J, with 17 bases between the two ends. CDR1 is ENHRY, CDR2 SYGVKD, per germline. Clones were sequenced by immunoSEQ multiplex PCR, and TCRdb holds only the in-frame ones, with some missing. Counted here are 150,000 to 200,000 clones, around 92% occurring once; the ten biggest clones make up 1% to 1.5%. These data belong to a study of T cell responses to AZD1222 COVID-19 vaccine. As for the study in general: Researchers grouped second doses given at about 4 or about 12 weeks into one pool. Points from the study as a whole: Researchers took repertoire samples only after the peak T cell response had come. Within unmutated variant regions lay the reported targets of nearly half of spike-specific TCRs. It should be noted that donors were predominantly white British and more often female, and clonal diversity was possibly underestimated.

This chain connects TRBV10-3 to TRBJ1-1, with D possibly being TRBD1 (5 bases). Sequences were derived from peripheral blood, sampled on day 0 of AZD1222 vaccination. The TCR sequence derives from an adult in good health. The CDR3 spells CAISESGSGQDHTEAFF. For the CDR3, the DNA is TGTGCCATCAGTGAGTCTGGCTCGGGGCAGGACCACACTGAAGCTTTCTTT.